Listed here are 5 T cell receptor beta chains from one sample, sequenced in a study of blood T cell repertoires in COVID-19. Assay: immunoSEQ multiplex PCR; the TCRdb copy retains only in-frame clones and omits some. The data contain under 450,000 clones, more than 75% of them singletons. Sequencing input: peripheral blood. Receptors were obtained from a human donor with acute or convalescent COVID-19. The donor label of this sample is uncertain.

V and J are TRBV28 and TRBJ1-5; 10 bases are a match to TRBD1. Germline CDR1 is MDHEN and CDR2 is SYDVKM. Germline trimming cut 4 bases from V and 3 bases from J; bases unmatched to any gene: 3. The CDR3 consists of 15 residues. The CDR3 is CASSWDRGVNQPQHF. In DNA, the CDR3 is TGTGCCAGCAGTTGGGACAGGGGAGTCAATCAGCCCCAGCATTTT.

The J gene is TRBJ1-4, the V gene TRBV10-2; 10 bases align to TRBD1. The germline CDR1 and CDR2 sequences are WSHSY and SAAADI. V lost 4 bases, J lost 8 bases, and 7 bases stayed unmatched. The CDR3 sequence is 15 residues long. The CDR3 bases are TGCGCCAGCAGTGTTAGGGACAGGGGACAAGAAAAACTGTTTTTT. Protein product: CASSVRDRGQEKLFF.

The V and J genes are TRBV28 and TRBJ2-1, with 8 bases fitting TRBD2. Germline V CDR1 and CDR2: MDHEN, SYDVKM. V shed 2 bases and J 2 bases; nucleotides not matched to a gene: 5. The CDR3 consists of 16 residues. CDR3 sequence (DNA): TGTGCCAGCAGTTTAGCGGCTAGCGGGCCCTACAATGAGCAGTTCTTC. It encodes CASSLAASGPYNEQFF.

This sequence joins TRBV6-2 or TRBV6-3 and TRBJ1-1; 7 bases line up with TRBD1. Germline loops: CDR1 MNHEY, CDR2 SVGEGT. There are 19 residues in the CDR3. The ends lost 2 bases at V and 5 bases at J; junction bases unmatched: 20. The CDR3 here is CASSYPILLGYAGGTEAFF. CDR3 nucleotide sequence: TGTGCCAGCAGTTACCCGATTCTGCTCGGCTACGCAGGGGGGACTGAAGCTTTCTTT.

V and J are TRBV19 and TRBJ1-5; unclear D gene. In germline, CDR1 is LNHDA, CDR2 SQIVND (reference sequence). CDR3 length equals 13 residues. V was cut by 6 bases and J by 4 bases, with 10 bases left in between. The CDR3 bases are TGTGCCAGTAGCGCCAGACTTAATCAGCCCCAGCATTTT. Its translation is CASSARLNQPQHF.